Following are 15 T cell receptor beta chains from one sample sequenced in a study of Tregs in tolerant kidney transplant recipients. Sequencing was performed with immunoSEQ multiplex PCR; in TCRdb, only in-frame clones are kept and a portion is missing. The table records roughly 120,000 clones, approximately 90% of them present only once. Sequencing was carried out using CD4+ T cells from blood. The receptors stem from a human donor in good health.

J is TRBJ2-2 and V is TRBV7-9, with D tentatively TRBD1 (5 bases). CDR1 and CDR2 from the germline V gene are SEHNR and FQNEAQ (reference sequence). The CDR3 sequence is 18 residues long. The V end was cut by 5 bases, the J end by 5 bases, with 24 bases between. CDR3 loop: CASSQTSLQVRETGELFF. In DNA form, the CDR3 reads TGTGCCAGCAGCCAAACCTCCCTACAGGTTAGAGAAACCGGGGAGCTGTTTTTT.

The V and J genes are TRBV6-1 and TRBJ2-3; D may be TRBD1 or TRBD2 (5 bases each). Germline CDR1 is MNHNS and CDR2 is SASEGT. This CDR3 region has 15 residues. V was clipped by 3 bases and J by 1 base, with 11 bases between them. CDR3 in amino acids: CASSDPTGRTDTQYF. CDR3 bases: TGTGCCAGCAGTGACCCCACGGGGCGCACAGATACGCAGTATTTT.

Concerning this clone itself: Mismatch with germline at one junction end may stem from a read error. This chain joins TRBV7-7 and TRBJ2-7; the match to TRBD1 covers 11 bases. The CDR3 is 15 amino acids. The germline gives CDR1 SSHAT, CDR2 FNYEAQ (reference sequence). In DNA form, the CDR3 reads TGTGCTAGCAGCTTACCCGGGACAGGGGGCTACGAGCAGTACTTC. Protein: CASSLPGTGGYEQYF.

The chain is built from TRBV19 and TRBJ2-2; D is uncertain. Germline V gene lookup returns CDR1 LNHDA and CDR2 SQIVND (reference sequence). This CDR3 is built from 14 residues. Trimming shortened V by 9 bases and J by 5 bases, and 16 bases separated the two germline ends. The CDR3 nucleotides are TGTGCCAGCACCCCCCTTCCTGCGACCGGGGAGCTGTTTTTT. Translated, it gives CASTPLPATGELFF.

The CDR3 DNA is TGTGCCAGCAGCCAGTCCCGCACGCAGTATTTT. Its protein is CASSQSRTQYF. This chain links TRBV14 with TRBJ2-3; D ambiguous. V was clipped by 3 bases and J by 9 bases, with 7 bases between them. From germline, CDR1 is SGHDN and CDR2 FVKESK. The CDR3 is 11 residues long.

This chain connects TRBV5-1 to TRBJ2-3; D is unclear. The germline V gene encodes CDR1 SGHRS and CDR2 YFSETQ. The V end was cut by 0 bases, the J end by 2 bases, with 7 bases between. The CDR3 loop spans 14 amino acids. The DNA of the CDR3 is TGCGCCAGCAGCTTGGAGCCGTTCACAGATACGCAGTATTTT. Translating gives CASSLEPFTDTQYF.

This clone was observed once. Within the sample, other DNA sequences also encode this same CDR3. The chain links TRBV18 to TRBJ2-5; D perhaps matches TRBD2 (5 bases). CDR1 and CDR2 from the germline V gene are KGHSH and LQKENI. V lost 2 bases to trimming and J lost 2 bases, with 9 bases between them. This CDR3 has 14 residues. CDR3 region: CASSPGLGQETQYF. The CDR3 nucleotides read TGTGCCAGCTCACCAGGACTGGGACAAGAGACCCAGTACTTC.

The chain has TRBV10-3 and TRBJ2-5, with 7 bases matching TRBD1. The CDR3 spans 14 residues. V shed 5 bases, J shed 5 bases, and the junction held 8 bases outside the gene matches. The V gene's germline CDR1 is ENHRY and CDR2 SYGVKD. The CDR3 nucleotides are TGTGCCATCAGTCTTGGACAGGCCGTGGAGACCCAGTACTTC. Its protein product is CAISLGQAVETQYF.

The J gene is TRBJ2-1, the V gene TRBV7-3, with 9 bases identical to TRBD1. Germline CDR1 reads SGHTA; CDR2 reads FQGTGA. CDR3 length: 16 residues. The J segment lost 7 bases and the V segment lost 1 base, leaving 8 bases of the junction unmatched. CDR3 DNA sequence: TGTGCCAGCAGCTTAAGGGGACAGGGCGCCCTAAATGAGCAGTTCTTC. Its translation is CASSLRGQGALNEQFF.

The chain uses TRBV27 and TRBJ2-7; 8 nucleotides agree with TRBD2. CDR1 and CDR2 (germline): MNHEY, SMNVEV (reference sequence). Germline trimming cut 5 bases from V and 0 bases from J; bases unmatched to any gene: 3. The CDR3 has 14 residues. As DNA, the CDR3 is TGTGCCAGCAGTCCGCGGGGGGACTCCTACGAGCAGTACTTC. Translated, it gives CASSPRGDSYEQYF.

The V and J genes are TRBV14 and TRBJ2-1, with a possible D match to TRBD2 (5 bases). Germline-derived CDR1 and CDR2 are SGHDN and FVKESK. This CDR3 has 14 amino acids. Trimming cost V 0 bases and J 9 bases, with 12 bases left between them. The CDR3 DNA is TGTGCCAGCAGCCAAGAGATCGGGGATGTTGAGCAGTTCTTC. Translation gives CASSQEIGDVEQFF.

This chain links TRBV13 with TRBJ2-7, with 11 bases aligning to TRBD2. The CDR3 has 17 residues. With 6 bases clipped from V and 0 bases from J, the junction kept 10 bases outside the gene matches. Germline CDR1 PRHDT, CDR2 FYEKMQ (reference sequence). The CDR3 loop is CASRGLAGGLLSYEQYF. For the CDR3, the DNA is TGTGCCAGCAGAGGGTTAGCGGGGGGGCTACTCTCCTACGAGCAGTACTTC.

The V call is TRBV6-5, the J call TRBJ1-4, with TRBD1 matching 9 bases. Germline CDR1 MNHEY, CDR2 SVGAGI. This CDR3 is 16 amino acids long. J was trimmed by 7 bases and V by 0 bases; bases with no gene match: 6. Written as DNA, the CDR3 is TGTGCCAGCAGTTACTCATACAGGGGGCGGCGTGAAAAACTGTTTTTT. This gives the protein CASSYSYRGRREKLFF.

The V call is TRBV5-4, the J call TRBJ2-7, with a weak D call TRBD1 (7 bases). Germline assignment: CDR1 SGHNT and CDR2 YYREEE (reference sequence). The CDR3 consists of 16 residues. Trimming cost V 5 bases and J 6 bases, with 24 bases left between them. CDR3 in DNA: TGTGCCAGCAGGGAGGGGGGCAGGGGGAGAGAGAGCGAGCAGTACTTC. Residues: CASREGGRGRESEQYF.

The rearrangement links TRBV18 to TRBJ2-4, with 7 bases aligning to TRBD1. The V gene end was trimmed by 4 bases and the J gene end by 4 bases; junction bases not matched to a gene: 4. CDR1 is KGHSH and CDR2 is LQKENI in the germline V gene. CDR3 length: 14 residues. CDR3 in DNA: TGTGCCAGCTCACTTGGGACAGCGAAAAACATTCAGTACTTC. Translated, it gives CASSLGTAKNIQYF.